This T cell receptor (beta chain) originates from a study of T cell changes during pregnancy in multiple sclerosis. Produced via immunoSEQ multiplex PCR; TCRdb's table is partial and in-frame only. The repertoire holds about 58,000 clones, with 91% as singletons. Germline loops: CDR1 SGHNT, CDR2 YENEEA. CDR3 length: 13 amino acids. Trimming shortened V by 5 bases and J by 1 base, and 8 bases separated the two germline ends. The V gene is TRBV11-3, the J gene TRBJ1-1; no definite D call. Sample: CD4+ T cells from peripheral blood mononuclear cells, taken after pregnancy. This receptor was taken from a female donor in good health, enrolled as a control in a pregnancy study. CDR3 DNA: TGTGCCAGCAGCCCATTCGGGAACACTGAAGCTTTCTTT. Protein: CASSPFGNTEAFF. Filled out from reference TRBV11-3 and TRBJ1-1, the complete variable domain reads EAGVVQSPRYKIIEKKQPVAFWCNPISGHNTLYWYLQNLGQGPELLIRYENEEAVDDSQLPKDRFSAERLKGVDSTLKIQPAELGDSAVYLCASSPFGNTEAFFGQGTRLTVV.